Listed below are T cell receptor beta chains from one sample, sequenced in a study of human T cells and chemical hapten exposure. A single record per CDR3 protein comes from TCRdb applying MiXCR to the RACE reads. The sample lists a few hundred thousand distinct CDR3 sequences, around 7% seen once, with 1.2% in the top ten. The sequenced sample was whole blood, obtained in connection with sensitization to the hapten diphenylcyclopropenone (DPC). All receptors derive from a man between 18 and 29 years old with alopecia areata. Some clones in this sample may be carry-over from other donors' samples. Each CDR3 is given with its conserved first and last residue. The D gene is left open where the match is weak. Part of the rows lack a size; the others show once, few, many or a class for expanded clones.

>TRBV9|NA|TRBJ1-6|many
CASSVAQYNSPLHF
TGTGCCAGCAGCGTAGCACAGTATAATTCACCCCTCCACTTT
>TRBV20-1|NA|TRBJ2-3|NA
CSARARTDTQYF
TGCAGTGCTCGCGCACGTACAGATACGCAGTATTTT
>TRBV7-3|TRBD2|TRBJ2-2|few
CASSPGLAGNTGELFF
TGTGCCAGCAGCCCTGGACTAGCGGGGAACACCGGGGAGCTGTTTTTT
>TRBV6-2/TRBV6-3|TRBD2|TRBJ2-3|few
CASSRRLAGKTDTQYF
TGTGCCAGCAGTAGACGACTAGCGGGGAAAACAGATACGCAGTATTTT
>TRBV28|TRBD1|TRBJ2-6|many
CASSSGGANVLTF
TGTGCCAGCTCGTCAGGGGGAGCCAACGTCCTGACTTTC
>TRBV28|NA|TRBJ2-4|NA
CASSFRVPNIQYF
TGTGCCAGCAGTTTCAGGGTACCCAACATTCAGTACTTC
>TRBV4-3|TRBD1|TRBJ1-1|many
CASSQDMDRDTEAFF
TGCGCCAGCAGCCAAGATATGGACAGGGATACTGAAGCTTTCTTT
>TRBV28|NA|TRBJ1-3|NA
CASSSPNTIYF
TGTGCCAGCAGTTCCCCAAACACCATATATTTT
>TRBV27|NA|TRBJ1-6|few
CASSLKNNSPLHF
TGTGCCAGCAGTTTGAAGAATAATTCACCCCTCCACTTT
>TRBV10-3|TRBD1|TRBJ1-6|NA
CVINTGQPNSPLHF
TGTGTCATCAATACGGGACAGCCAAATTCACCCCTCCACTTT
>TRBV6-6|NA|TRBJ2-1|NA
CASSYRKEEEQFF
TGTGCCAGCAGTTATCGGAAAGAAGAGGAGCAGTTCTTC
>TRBV6-5|NA|TRBJ1-2|many
CASSYGTNYGYTF
TGTGCCAGCAGTTACGGGACGAACTATGGCTACACCTTC
>TRBV7-2|NA|TRBJ1-5|NA
CASSPASGAAGYQPQHF
TGTGCCAGCAGCCCTGCGTCGGGGGCGGCAGGGTATCAGCCCCAGCATTTT
>TRBV4-1|TRBD1|TRBJ2-2|NA
CASSQDGTGYTGELFF
TGCGCCAGCAGCCAAGATGGGACAGGGTACACCGGGGAGCTGTTTTTT
>TRBV29-1|TRBD1|TRBJ1-2|NA
CSVDRGHYGYTF
TGCAGCGTCGACAGGGGGCACTATGGCTACACCTTC
>TRBV4-3|TRBD1|TRBJ1-1|few
CASSQVFTGEGTEAFF
TGCGCCAGCAGCCAAGTATTTACAGGGGAGGGCACTGAAGCTTTCTTT
>TRBV4-3|TRBD2|TRBJ2-1|few
CASSQEGLADNEQFF
TGCGCCAGCAGCCAAGAGGGACTAGCGGACAATGAGCAGTTCTTC
>TRBV28|NA|TRBJ2-5|NA
CASIMQREGETQYF
TGTGCCAGCATCATGCAAAGGGAAGGAGAGACCCAGTACTTC